The 15 T cell receptor beta chains below come from one sample, sequenced in a study of early stage breast cancer tumors. The method was immunoSEQ multiplex PCR; TCRdb's version includes in-frame clones alone and lacks a portion of them. The sample shows nearly 25,000 clones, about 70% of them seen only once. Sequenced material: breast tumor tissue. The receptor set was obtained from a person between 55 and 69 years old with breast cancer.

The V call is TRBV18, the J call TRBJ2-7; 10 nucleotides line up with TRBD2. Germline V gene lookup returns CDR1 KGHSH and CDR2 LQKENI. The length of the CDR3 is 17 residues. V lost 2 bases, J lost 5 bases, and 12 bases stayed unmatched. The CDR3 loop reads CASSPLTSGFLPHEQYF. The CDR3 region has the DNA TGTGCCAGCTCACCATTGACTAGCGGGTTTCTCCCCCACGAGCAGTACTTC.

This clone was observed a few times. V gene TRBV5-8 combines with J gene TRBJ2-3, with 10 bases matching TRBD2. CDR3 length equals 16 residues. Germline V CDR1 and CDR2: SGHTS, YDEGEE. Trimming cost V 1 base and J 5 bases; bases outside gene matches: 7. The CDR3 here is CASSLSSGRAVDTQYF. The DNA of the CDR3 is TGTGCCAGCAGCTTGAGCAGCGGGAGGGCCGTAGATACGCAGTATTTT.

The J gene is TRBJ1-4, the V gene TRBV27, with 7 bases identical to TRBD1. J was trimmed by 8 bases and V by 4 bases; bases with no gene match: 4. The CDR3 length is 13 residues. Looked up from germline, CDR1 is MNHEY and CDR2 is SMNVEV (reference sequence). The CDR3 sequence: CASSSTGMEKLFF. DNA for the CDR3: TGTGCCAGCAGTTCGACAGGGATGGAAAAACTGTTTTTT.

The gene calls are TRBV9 and TRBJ1-3; possible D gene TRBD1, 5 bases. The germline CDR1 and CDR2 sequences are SGDLS and YYNGEE. There are 18 residues in the CDR3. V lost 2 bases and J 3 bases, leaving 21 bases between the germline ends. The CDR3 sequence is CASSVRQGGTFHGNTIYF. CDR3 in DNA: TGTGCCAGCAGCGTCCGCCAAGGAGGGACGTTTCATGGAAACACCATATATTTT.

The gene calls are TRBV18 and TRBJ2-2; 7 bases agree with TRBD2. Germline values: CDR1 KGHSH, CDR2 LQKENI. The CDR3 length is 16 residues. V was pared by 6 bases and J by 0 bases, with 7 bases of the junction left unmatched. The CDR3 region is CASSLKRGPNTGELFF. CDR3 coding DNA: TGTGCCAGCTCCCTTAAGCGGGGACCGAACACCGGGGAGCTGTTTTTT.

This clone was observed once. The genes are TRBV30 and TRBJ1-4; 7 nucleotides line up with TRBD1. The V gene's germline CDR1 is GTSNPN and CDR2 SVGIG (reference sequence). Trimming took 4 bases from V and 3 from J; bases not matched to a gene: 5. The CDR3 totals 14 residues. The CDR3 here is CAWTLTGSNEKLFF. The CDR3 DNA reads TGTGCCTGGACCTTGACAGGGTCTAATGAAAAACTGTTTTTT.

The CDR3 DNA reads as TGTGCCAGCAGTTCCGGGACAGAATATGAAAAACTGTTTTTT. This translates into CASSSGTEYEKLFF. J is TRBJ1-4 and V is TRBV28; TRBD1 matches at 7 bases. CDR1 is MDHEN and CDR2 is SYDVKM in the germline V gene. CDR3 length equals 14 residues. The junction had 5 bases not matched to a gene; V was cut back by 4 bases and J by 6 bases.

The chain has TRBV5-1 and TRBJ2-1, with D possibly being TRBD1 (5 bases). The length of the CDR3 is 16 residues. Germline loops: CDR1 SGHRS, CDR2 YFSETQ. The ends were cut back, 2 bases at V and 2 bases at J, with 14 bases in the middle. The CDR3 DNA reads TGCGCCAGCAGCTTAGGGGAACTCGCGACCTACAATGAGCAGTTCTTC. Its protein product is CASSLGELATYNEQFF. Full variable domain (remainder filled in from reference TRBV5-1 and TRBJ2-1): KAGVTQTPRYLIKTRGQQVTLSCSPISGHRSVSWYQQTPGQGLQFLFEYFSETQRNKGNFPGRFSGRQFSNSRSEMNVSTLELGDSALYLCASSLGELATYNEQFFGPGTRLTVL.

The chain recombines TRBV6-5 with TRBJ2-3, with D hard to call. This CDR3 is built from 11 residues. V lost 6 bases to trimming and J lost 4 bases, with 5 bases between them. The germline gives CDR1 MNHEY, CDR2 SVGAGI. CDR3 bases: TGTGCCAGCAGCCACTCAGATACGCAGTATTTT. The encoded protein is CASSHSDTQYF.

The gene calls are TRBV7-2 and TRBJ1-2; TRBD1 aligns across 9 bases. This CDR3 is built from 13 residues. Germline values: CDR1 SGHTA, CDR2 FQGNSA. The V gene end was trimmed by 7 bases and the J gene end by 8 bases; junction bases not matched to a gene: 8. The CDR3 nucleotides read TGTGCCAGCACCACGGACAGGGGAAAGGGCTACACCTTC. Its translation is CASTTDRGKGYTF.

The gene calls are TRBV4-3 and TRBJ1-5, with D hard to call. V was clipped by 4 bases and J by 3 bases, with 10 bases between them. CDR3 size: 14 residues. Germline-derived CDR1 and CDR2 are LGHNA and YSLEER. The CDR3 loop reads CASSPDMINQPQHF. In DNA, the CDR3 is TGCGCCAGCAGCCCCGACATGATCAATCAGCCCCAGCATTTT.

V and J are TRBV7-9 and TRBJ2-5; 7 nucleotides agree with TRBD2. Germline CDR1 reads SEHNR; CDR2 reads FQNEAQ (reference sequence). Trimming removed 4 bases from V and 4 bases from J; junction bases left unmatched: 6. The CDR3 is 14 residues long. This CDR3 reads CASSSDGGTETQYF. CDR3 DNA sequence: TGTGCCAGCAGCTCGGACGGGGGGACAGAGACCCAGTACTTC.

The chain links TRBV11-3 to TRBJ1-5; D is perhaps TRBD1 (5 bases). Germline V CDR1 and CDR2: SGHNT, YENEEA. The CDR3 has 15 amino acids. The V end was cut by 5 bases, the J end by 5 bases, with 16 bases between. The CDR3 region has the DNA TGTGCCAGCAGCCCGGGTCAGGGTAGTCATCAGCCCCAGCATTTT. Encoded protein: CASSPGQGSHQPQHF.

This clone was seen just once. V is TRBV9 and J is TRBJ2-7, with TRBD2 identical over 11 bases. The CDR3 covers 16 residues. Germline V gives CDR1 SGDLS, CDR2 YYNGEE. After removal of 0 bases from V and 2 bases from J, the junction contained 4 bases not matched to a gene. CDR3 in DNA: TGTGCCAGCAGCGTAGGCCCTAGCGGGAGGCCCTACGAGCAGTACTTC. Translated: CASSVGPSGRPYEQYF.

The chain combines TRBV21-1 with TRBJ1-5. TRBV21-1 represents a pseudogene. The CDR3 sequence is 18 residues long. CDR3 protein: CASSKGIVRRDFNQPQHF. Written as DNA, the CDR3 is TGTGCCAGCAGCAAAGGTATAGTTAGGAGGGATTTTAATCAGCCCCAGCATTTT.